Listed here is a single T cell receptor (beta chain). Its specific antigen is unknown. The sample holds no much larger clone one base away, and base qualities are not on file. In Seattle, one collaborating source enrolled patients while the infection was active and tracked those patients longitudinally over the course of disease. The collaborating institutions used their own protocols to collect whole blood in K2EDTA tubes. For TCRbeta analysis, collaborators shipped samples in one of three forms: frozen whole blood, isolated PBMCs, or DNA extracted from either of those sample types. These data come from a study of blood T cell repertoires in COVID-19 (dated by TCRdb to 2020 to 2021). For the study in its entirety: Collaborator samples came from the United States, Italy and Spain and covered acute and convalescent phases of COVID-19. Nearly every sample came with metadata listing a de-identified subject ID, COVID-19 status, age in years and sex. The material from the prospective study consisted of cDNA or gDNA derived from T cells, B-cell-depleted T cells, or PBMCs. Where available, HLA class I and class II types were obtained from metadata supplied by the sample provider rather than from assay-based typing. The repertoires were released in a freely available public database meant as a resource for research on the immune response to SARS-CoV-2. Samples came from the ongoing ImmuneRACE study (first 160 participants) plus 1,254 subjects from 6 global collaborators. The dataset comprised deeply sampled blood TCRbeta repertoires from subjects exposed to, actively infected with, or recovered from COVID-19. General conclusions and limits of the study: The quantity of clinical and demographic metadata differed by source and by participant and was supplied without curation.

TCRbeta CDR3 regions were amplified from genomic DNA using the immunoSEQ Assay, a bias-controlled multiplex PCR. The study's own analysis went as follows. Nucleated cell counts per sample were estimated from amplification of reference gene primers within the assay. Sequence reads were collapsed and filtered to measure the absolute abundance of every unique TCRbeta CDR3 rearrangement. Productive Simpson clonality was computed per sample as the square root of Simpson's diversity index over productive rearrangements. TCRdb's version of the immuneACCESS table is confined to in-frame rearrangements and falls short of the full clone set. An unresolved V gene accounts for under half of the shortfall where checked; the remainder is of unknown origin. V and J calls and clone size are copied from that table; D and trimming were computed from the DNA. The sample records 200,000 to 250,000 clones, more than 80% of which are singletons. The ten top clones hold 1.3% of the sample.

The germline V gene gives CDR1 as SGHTA and CDR2 as FQGTGA. From the cysteine up to the phenylalanine, the CDR3 has a length of 17 residues. Only CDR3 DNA remains: 51 bases, in frame from the first base. The junction shows trimming of 1 base on V and 0 bases on J, plus 10 bases between the germline ends. Rearrangement joined TRBV7-3 to TRBJ2-6; the D segment could be TRBD2, given 5 matching bases. The origin of this receptor is a woman younger than 45 with COVID-19, enrolled during active disease. The sequencing sample was made of peripheral blood. CDR3 protein: CASSLIAGNSGANVLTF. The bases read TGTGCCAGCAGCTTAATTGCGGGTAACTCTGGGGCCAACGTCCTGACTTTC.